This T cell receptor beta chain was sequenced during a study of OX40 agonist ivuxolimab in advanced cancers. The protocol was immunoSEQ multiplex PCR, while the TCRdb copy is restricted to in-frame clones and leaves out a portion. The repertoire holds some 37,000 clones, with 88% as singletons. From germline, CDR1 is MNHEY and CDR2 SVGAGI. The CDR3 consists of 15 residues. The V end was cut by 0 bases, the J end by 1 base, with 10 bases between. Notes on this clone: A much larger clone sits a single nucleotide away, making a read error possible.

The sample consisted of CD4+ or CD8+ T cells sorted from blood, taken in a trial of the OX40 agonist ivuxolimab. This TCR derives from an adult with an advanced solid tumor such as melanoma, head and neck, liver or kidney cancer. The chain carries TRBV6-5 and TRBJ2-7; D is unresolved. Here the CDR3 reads CASSYSAAPSYEQYF. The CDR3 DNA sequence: TGTGCCAGCAGTTACTCGGCAGCCCCATCCTACGAGCAGTACTTC.